Shown below are 5 T cell receptor beta chains from a single sample sequenced in a study of healthy donors' naive CD4 and CD8 T cells (dated by TCRdb to between 2014 and 2016). This sample was sequenced with a 454 GS FLX Titanium. A previously published linear amplification protocol was used to build TCR libraries from around 500 ng of total RNA. Through fastp at Q25 and MiXCR, TCRdb rebuilt clones from the public reads, retaining in-frame beta chains. Entries are consolidated by CDR3 protein sequence, retaining the most common genes and DNA. For this sample the table gives approximately 180,000 distinct CDR3 sequences, of which under 85% were detected only once. The ten top clones hold about 2.3% of the sample. Sequencing was carried out using naive CD4+ and CD8+ T cells sorted from blood, pooled from several donors. This specimen's cell subset or site label, per the study, means: FACS-sorted naive CD4+ (CD45RO-CD45RA+) and naive CD8+ (CD45RA+CD27bright) T cells. These receptors were collected from a pool of human donors in good health; the sample pools cells from several healthy donors.

The V gene is TRBV29-1, the J gene TRBJ2-7; TRBD1 matches 10 bases. The V segment lost 6 bases and the J segment 7 bases; nucleotides outside the gene matches: 18. This CDR3 has 16 residues. Germline CDR1 SQVTM, CDR2 ANQGSEA. The CDR3 loop reads CSVHLLPRQGAEEQYF. The CDR3 DNA sequence: TGCAGCGTGCACCTACTTCCGCGACAGGGGGCGGAAGAGCAGTACTTC.

The chain combines TRBV5-1 with TRBJ2-1, with 7 bases lining up with TRBD1. There are 15 residues in the CDR3. With 0 bases clipped from V and 9 bases from J, the junction kept 9 bases outside the gene matches. Germline V CDR1 and CDR2: SGHRS, YFSETQ. CDR3 in amino acids: CASSLAGRTGGEQFF. The CDR3 DNA reads TGCGCCAGCAGCTTGGCCGGCAGGACAGGCGGTGAGCAGTTCTTC.

CDR3 protein: CASSLGRGSHNEQFF. The CDR3 region has the DNA TGTGCCAGCAGCTTGGGGCGGGGGTCCCACAATGAGCAGTTCTTC. This sequence joins TRBV5-6 and TRBJ2-1, with 7 bases identical to TRBD2. The CDR3 loop spans 15 amino acids. J lost 5 bases, V lost 0 bases, and 5 bases had no gene match. Germline V gene lookup returns CDR1 SGHDT and CDR2 YYEEEE. Complete variable domain (other parts from reference TRBV5-6 and TRBJ2-1): DAGVTQSPTHLIKTRGQQVTLRCSPKSGHDTVSWYQQALGQGPQFIFQYYEEEERQRGNFPDRFSGHQFPNYSSELNVNALLLGDSALYLCASSLGRGSHNEQFFGPGTRLTVL.

The gene calls are TRBV5-6 and TRBJ2-7; weak D call: TRBD1 (5 bases). With 1 base removed from V and 1 base from J, the gap between germline ends came to 12 bases. CDR1 and CDR2 (germline): SGHDT, YYEEEE. This CDR3 is built from 15 residues. In nucleotides, the CDR3 is TGTGCCAGCAGCTTGTCAAGCCAGGGTTCCTACGAGCAGTACGTC. Its protein product is CASSLSSQGSYEQYV.

The chain combines TRBV24-1 with TRBJ2-1; weak D call: TRBD2 (6 bases). The CDR3 is made up of 13 amino acids. In germline, CDR1 is KGHDR, CDR2 SFDVKD. V dropped 9 bases and J dropped 3 bases, with 11 bases sitting between them. The CDR3 is CATGEADYNEQFF. CDR3 coding DNA: TGTGCCACCGGGGAGGCAGACTACAATGAGCAGTTCTTC.